The present entry profiles one TCR beta chain with its context. CDR3 length: 18 amino acids. CDR1 and CDR2 (germline): LGHNA, YSLEER. Trimming took off 1 base at V and 4 bases at J, with 22 bases between the two ends. This entry belongs to a study of shared T cell receptors in the human thymus. The method was immunoSEQ multiplex PCR; TCRdb's version includes in-frame clones alone and lacks a portion of them. The table has roughly 560,000 clones, around three quarters seen once. These data also featured in a second study, about human thymus T cells. That study reports: It was healthy Finnish infants having corrective surgery for congenital heart defects who were the donors. Corrective cardiac surgery supplied the resected thymus tissue. Apparent bias marked the V and J gene usage of thymic and blood repertoires.

The sample taken for sequencing was thymocytes. The source of this sequence is a boy under two years old with a congenital heart defect. This chain uses TRBV4-3 with TRBJ2-5, with D maybe TRBD2 (6 bases). The CDR3 here is CASSQVSRAGKGPETQYF. The CDR3 coding sequence is TGCGCCAGCAGCCAAGTCTCTCGTGCGGGAAAGGGCCCAGAGACCCAGTACTTC.